The 21 T cell receptor beta chains below come from one sample, sequenced in a study of CD8 T cells in ankylosing spondylitis. TCRdb re-called the 5' RACE reads with MiXCR, one entry per CDR3 protein. The repertoire holds roughly 280,000 distinct CDR3 sequences, with about 20% as singletons. The sample taken for sequencing was blood, either unsorted or a sorted T cell fraction (not recorded which). These receptors originate from a male donor with ankylosing spondylitis or in good health (not recorded which).

The rearrangement uses TRBV20-1 and TRBJ2-3, with 14 positions matching TRBD2. The CDR3 loop spans 15 amino acids. CDR1 and CDR2 from the germline V gene are DFQATT and SNEGSKA (reference sequence). Losses at the gene ends were 5 bases for V and 6 bases for J; bases not matched to a gene: 7. The CDR3 reads CSALTSGGAWDTQYF. DNA for the CDR3: TGCAGTGCTCTGACTAGCGGGGGGGCTTGGGATACGCAGTATTTT.

Worth noting for this clonotype: One end of the junction varies from germline; a read error may be responsible. The J gene is TRBJ2-2, the V gene TRBV5-1; D remains ambiguous. Germline-derived CDR1 and CDR2 are SGHRS and YFSETQ. The CDR3 extends over 14 amino acids. The CDR3 DNA reads as TGTGCCAGCAGTTTGGCAGAGAACACCGGGGAGCTGTTTTTT. It encodes CASSLAENTGELFF.

This clonotype occurred many times. The chain combines TRBV20-1 with TRBJ2-3; weak D call: TRBD2 (5 bases). The V gene lost 2 bases and the J gene lost 1 base, with 28 bases spanning the gap. The length of the CDR3 is 20 residues. Germline lookup yields CDR1 DFQATT and CDR2 SNEGSKA (reference sequence). The CDR3 DNA reads as TGCAGTGCTAGACACTCGATATTAGCGTCGAACGACCCCCGCACAGATACGCAGTATTTT. Translating it yields CSARHSILASNDPRTDTQYF.

The table lists this clonotype with a few counts. In DNA, the CDR3 is TGTGCCAGCAGTTTATACTTGGCCGGCACAGATACGCAGTATTTT. This codes for CASSLYLAGTDTQYF. The chain is built from TRBV12-3 or TRBV12-4 and TRBJ2-3; no firm D call. Trimming shortened V by 2 bases and J by 1 base, and 10 bases separated the two germline ends. This CDR3 is 15 amino acids long.

The sample holds a few counts of this clonotype. The rearrangement joins TRBV20-1 to TRBJ1-5; 7 nucleotides line up with TRBD1. This CDR3 is built from 15 residues. From germline, CDR1 is DFQATT and CDR2 SNEGSKA (reference sequence). The V and J ends lost 6 bases and 1 base, in that order; junction bases with no gene match: 9. The CDR3 DNA sequence: TGCAGTGCGGGGACAGTAAGGGGAAGCAATCAGCCCCAGCATTTT. Translation: CSAGTVRGSNQPQHF.

This clonotype was detected ten times or more. This sequence joins TRBV9 and TRBJ2-3, with TRBD2 identical over 7 bases. Germline V CDR1 and CDR2: SGDLS, YYNGEE. Trimming cost V 0 bases and J 5 bases; bases outside gene matches: 9. The CDR3 covers 16 residues. The CDR3 region is CASSVGTSDFGDTQYF. The CDR3 nucleotides read TGTGCCAGCAGCGTAGGTACTAGCGATTTCGGAGATACGCAGTATTTT.

The chain carries TRBV24-1 and TRBJ2-3; the match to TRBD2 covers 8 bases. This CDR3 has 15 amino acids. Germline CDR1 reads KGHDR; CDR2 reads SFDVKD. With 0 bases clipped from V and 8 bases from J, the junction kept 6 bases outside the gene matches. The CDR3 here is CATSDLKRGPGTQYF. The DNA of the CDR3 is TGTGCCACCAGTGATTTGAAGCGGGGGCCCGGTACGCAGTATTTT.

This chain connects TRBV14 to TRBJ2-3; TRBD2 matches at 9 bases. Trimming at V came to 0 bases and at J to 5 bases, leaving 3 bases not matched to a gene. In germline, CDR1 is SGHDN, CDR2 FVKESK. CDR3 length equals 15 residues. CDR3 sequence: CASSQEERGVDTQYF. DNA for the CDR3: TGTGCCAGCAGCCAAGAGGAGCGGGGGGTAGATACGCAGTATTTT.

The V and J genes are TRBV20-1 and TRBJ2-5, with 7 bases that match TRBD1. The trim removed 1 base at V and 4 bases at J, leaving 3 bases unmatched. The CDR3 is 13 amino acids. Germline V gives CDR1 DFQATT, CDR2 SNEGSKA (reference sequence). CDR3 amino acids: CSARGGTVETQYF. For the CDR3, the DNA is TGCAGTGCTAGAGGGGGGACAGTAGAGACCCAGTACTTC.

The rearrangement links TRBV12-3 or TRBV12-4 to TRBJ2-5, with D possibly being TRBD1 or TRBD2 (5 bases each). The CDR3 sequence is 15 residues long. V was cut by 3 bases and J by 1 base, with 12 bases left in between. This chain's CDR3 is CASSFPGTSQETQYF. Here the CDR3 DNA reads TGTGCCAGCAGTTTTCCGGGGACCTCCCAAGAGACCCAGTACTTC.

CDR3 in DNA: TGCAGTGCTAGAGAAGGACAGGGAAACAATCAGCCCCAGCATTTT. This sequence encodes CSAREGQGNNQPQHF. The chain recombines TRBV20-1 with TRBJ1-5; 8 positions match TRBD1. The CDR3 covers 15 residues. Germline V gene lookup returns CDR1 DFQATT and CDR2 SNEGSKA (reference sequence). Trimming removed 0 bases from V and 3 bases from J; junction bases left unmatched: 4.

In its sample, this clonotype was seen many times. This chain links TRBV29-1 with TRBJ2-1; 8 bases align to TRBD2. The CDR3 extends over 13 amino acids. The J segment lost 4 bases and the V segment lost 6 bases, leaving 5 bases of the junction unmatched. Germline V gives CDR1 SQVTM, CDR2 ANQGSEA. DNA of the CDR3: TGCAGCGTACTTAGCGGGACTTACAATGAGCAGTTCTTC. Amino acid sequence: CSVLSGTYNEQFF.

The rearrangement uses TRBV5-1 and TRBJ2-1, with 10 nucleotides matching TRBD1. The ends lost 4 bases at V and 6 bases at J; junction bases unmatched: 7. The CDR3 has 15 amino acids. In germline, CDR1 is SGHRS, CDR2 YFSETQ. CDR3 nucleotides: TGCGCCAGCAGCCTCCGGACAGGGGGGGGCAATGAGCAGTTCTTC. Amino acids: CASSLRTGGGNEQFF.

The table lists this clonotype with a few counts. J is TRBJ2-2 and V is TRBV20-1; D remains unclear. The CDR3 totals 15 residues. Germline CDR1 and CDR2: DFQATT and SNEGSKA (reference sequence). The CDR3 DNA is TGCAGCGCCGAGACTGGGCTGGGTGGCACCGGGGAGCTGTTTTTT. Translated: CSAETGLGGTGELFF.

This clonotype was detected a few times. The chain employs TRBV7-6 and TRBJ1-1; D is possibly TRBD1 (6 bases). Germline V gives CDR1 SGHVS, CDR2 FNYEAQ. The CDR3 contains 16 residues. V lost 1 base and J 4 bases, leaving 16 bases between the germline ends. CDR3 bases: TGTGCCAGCAGCTTAGGGACCAGGGGAGGATTCACTGAAGCTTTCTTT. It encodes CASSLGTRGGFTEAFF.

The chain couples TRBV3-1 to TRBJ2-2, with 9 positions matching TRBD1. The CDR3 covers 14 residues. Looked up from germline, CDR1 is LGHDT and CDR2 is YNNKEL (reference sequence). V gave up 6 bases and J gave up 5 bases; unmatched junction bases: 4. The DNA for the CDR3 is TGTGCCAGCAGACACAGGGGGCGTACCGGGGAGCTGTTTTTT. Protein product: CASRHRGRTGELFF. Looking up the rest from reference TRBV3-1 and TRBJ2-2 gives the full variable domain: DTAVSQTPKYLVTQMGNDKSIKCEQNLGHDTMYWYKQDSKKFLKIMFSYNNKELIINETVPNRFSPKSPDKAHLNLHINSLELGDSAVYFCASRHRGRTGELFFGEGSRLTVL.

This clonotype was detected only a few times. The chain links TRBV5-5 to TRBJ2-2; TRBD1 aligns across 8 bases. V shed 5 bases, J shed 0 bases, and the junction held 3 bases outside the gene matches. Germline V CDR1 and CDR2: SGHKS, YYEKEE (reference sequence). The CDR3 runs to 15 residues. This CDR3 reads CASSRTGPNTGELFF. CDR3 sequence (DNA): TGTGCCAGCAGTCGGACAGGGCCGAACACCGGGGAGCTGTTTTTT.

The chain recombines TRBV7-9 with TRBJ1-5, with 7 nucleotides matching TRBD1. Per germline, CDR1 SEHNR and CDR2 FQNEAQ (reference sequence). This CDR3 comprises 17 residues. The V and J ends lost 1 base and 0 bases, in that order; junction bases with no gene match: 6. CDR3: CASSLGTGIYSNQPQHF. Written as DNA, the CDR3 is TGTGCCAGCAGCTTAGGGACAGGCATTTATAGCAATCAGCCCCAGCATTTT.

The chain has TRBV28 and TRBJ2-4; TRBD1 matches 9 bases. The J segment lost 0 bases and the V segment lost 6 bases, leaving 6 bases of the junction unmatched. Germline V CDR1 and CDR2: MDHEN, SYDVKM. The CDR3 consists of 16 residues. The CDR3 DNA reads TGTGCCAGCAGAGAAACAGGGGGCGAAGCCAAAAACATTCAGTACTTC. It is translated as CASRETGGEAKNIQYF.

The V and J genes are TRBV4-2 and TRBJ2-2, with unresolved D. The germline V and J ends were trimmed by 1 base and 2 bases, with 8 bases remaining between them. Germline-derived CDR1 and CDR2 are LGHNA and YNFKEQ. The CDR3 is 15 amino acids. The CDR3: CASSQGSGNTGELFF. The DNA of the CDR3 is TGTGCCAGCAGCCAAGGATCAGGCAACACCGGGGAGCTGTTTTTT.

V is TRBV20-1 and J is TRBJ2-4, with 10 bases fitting TRBD2. The CDR3 has 17 amino acids. The V gene's germline CDR1 is DFQATT and CDR2 SNEGSKA (reference sequence). V lost 5 bases to trimming and J lost 8 bases; unmatched junction nucleotides: 18. In DNA, the CDR3 is TGCAGTGCTTCCACAGCGGGGGGGCTCTTTGTCAGACACATTCAGTACTTC. Translating it yields CSASTAGGLFVRHIQYF.